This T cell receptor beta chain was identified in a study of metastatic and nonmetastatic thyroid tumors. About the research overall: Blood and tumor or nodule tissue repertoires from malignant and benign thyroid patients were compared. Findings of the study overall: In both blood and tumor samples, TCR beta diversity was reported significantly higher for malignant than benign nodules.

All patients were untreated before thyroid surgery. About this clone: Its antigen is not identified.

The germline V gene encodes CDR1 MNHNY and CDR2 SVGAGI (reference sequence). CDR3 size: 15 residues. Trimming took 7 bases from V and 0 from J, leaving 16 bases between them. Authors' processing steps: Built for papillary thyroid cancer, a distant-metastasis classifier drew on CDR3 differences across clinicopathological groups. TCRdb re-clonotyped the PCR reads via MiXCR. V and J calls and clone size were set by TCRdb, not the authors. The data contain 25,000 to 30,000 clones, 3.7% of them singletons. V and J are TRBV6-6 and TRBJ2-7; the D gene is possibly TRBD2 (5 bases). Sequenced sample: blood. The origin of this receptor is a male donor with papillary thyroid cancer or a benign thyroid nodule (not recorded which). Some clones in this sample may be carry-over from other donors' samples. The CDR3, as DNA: TGTGCCAGCATTCGGACTGGGCACAGCTCCTACGAGCAGTACTTC. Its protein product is CASIRTGHSSYEQYF.